This T cell receptor beta chain was sequenced in a study of vaccination effects on CD4 cells after COVID-19. Before any sequencing was done, the ViraFEST assay used viral peptide pools to expand antigen-specific CD4+ T cells. Isolation of CD4+ T cells took place after nine to ten days of culture. Of the BNT162b2 and mRNA-1273 vaccines, participants received two doses of one or the other. Each well held 2 million to 2.5 million PBMC cultured with approximately 9.7 ug/ml peptides and 10 IU/ml IL-2. At days 3 and 7, half of the medium was exchanged for IL-2 medium. Only in-frame clones appear in the TCRdb table, and some are missing; sequencing was by immunoSEQ multiplex PCR. The repertoire holds under 85,000 clones, with under 85% as singletons. In the case of this clone: Its antigen is unidentified.

The clonotype comes from a human donor who received a COVID-19 vaccine. The input for sequencing was CD4+ T cells from PBMCs cultured with HCoV-OC43 spike peptides, taken after COVID-19 vaccination. This sample's subset: HCoV-OC43 spike overlapping peptide pool stimulation.

The CDR3 sequence: CATSRDTSSDWLSNQPQHF. As DNA, the CDR3 is TGTGCCACCAGCAGAGACACATCTTCCGACTGGCTAAGCAATCAGCCCCAGCATTTT. The genes are TRBV15 and TRBJ1-5; D gene ambiguous. Germline values: CDR1 LNHNV, CDR2 YYDKDF (reference sequence). There are 19 residues in the CDR3. Trimming took 0 bases from V and 1 from J, leaving 19 bases between them.